A single sample is the source of the 25 T cell receptor beta chains below, sequenced in a study of CD8+CD57+ T cells in acquired aplastic anemia. Genomic DNA templated the TCR beta VDJ and CDR3 profiling. MiXCR was run by TCRdb on the reads, yielding one entry per CDR3 protein. This repertoire shows a few hundred thousand distinct CDR3 sequences, 25% to 40% found once; its top ten account for approximately 0.82%. An expansion of CD8+CD57+ cells by flow cytometry had been shown in patients chosen for sequencing. Sequencing used sorted CD4+, CD8+, or CD8+CD57+ T cells (not recorded which) from PBMCs. Receptors were obtained from a human donor with aplastic anemia.

V is TRBV7-8 and J is TRBJ2-7; 8 bases are a match to TRBD1. The junction had 7 bases not matched to a gene; V was cut back by 7 bases and J by 5 bases. Looked up from germline, CDR1 is SGHVS and CDR2 is FQNEAQ. CDR3 length: 13 amino acids. This CDR3 is CASTGQGVHEQYF. The CDR3 nucleotides are TGTGCCAGCACCGGACAGGGTGTCCACGAGCAGTACTTC.

This clonotype has a count of ten or more. This chain uses TRBV15 with TRBJ2-5, with 8 bases fitting TRBD2. The CDR3 length is 14 residues. Per the germline V gene, CDR1 is LNHNV and CDR2 is YYDKDF (reference sequence). After removal of 3 bases from V and 4 bases from J, the junction contained 4 bases not matched to a gene. The CDR3 here is CATSRVSGRETQYF. In DNA, the CDR3 is TGTGCCACCAGCAGGGTCAGCGGGAGAGAGACCCAGTACTTC. Variable domain in full (rest from reference TRBV15 and TRBJ2-5): DAMVIQNPRYQVTQFGKPVTLSCSQTLNHNVMYWYQQKSSQAPKLLFHYYDKDFNNEADTPDNFQSRRPNTSFCFLDIRSPGLGDTAMYLCATSRVSGRETQYFGPGTRLLVL.

The chain has TRBV5-1 and TRBJ1-2; a possible D gene is TRBD1 (5 bases). This CDR3 is built from 14 residues. The V and J ends lost 7 bases and 7 bases respectively, with 20 bases between them. CDR1 and CDR2 from the germline V gene are SGHRS and YFSETQ. The CDR3: CASSPEVGQGGYTF. The DNA for the CDR3 is TGCGCCAGCTCACCGGAAGTAGGACAAGGTGGCTACACCTTC. Full variable domain (missing parts from reference TRBV5-1 and TRBJ1-2): KAGVTQTPRYLIKTRGQQVTLSCSPISGHRSVSWYQQTPGQGLQFLFEYFSETQRNKGNFPGRFSGRQFSNSRSEMNVSTLELGDSALYLCASSPEVGQGGYTFGSGTRLTVV.

The chain employs TRBV9 and TRBJ1-2; D is uncertain. CDR3 length: 17 residues. CDR1 is SGDLS and CDR2 is YYNGEE in the germline V gene. Trimming shortened V by 0 bases and J by 6 bases, and 21 bases separated the two germline ends. This CDR3 is CASSVEAAPYRRDGYTF. The CDR3, as DNA: TGTGCCAGCAGCGTAGAGGCGGCGCCCTATAGAAGGGATGGCTACACCTTC. Full variable domain (remainder filled in from reference TRBV9 and TRBJ1-2): DSGVTQTPKHLITATGQRVTLRCSPRSGDLSVYWYQQSLDQGLQFLIQYYNGEERAKGNILERFSAQQFPDLHSELNLSSLELGDSALYFCASSVEAAPYRRDGYTFGSGTRLTVV.

The gene calls are TRBV7-8 and TRBJ1-4; D remains unclear. This CDR3 spans 13 amino acids. Germline CDR1 reads SGHVS; CDR2 reads FQNEAQ. V lost 6 bases, J lost 8 bases, and 13 bases lay in between. In DNA form, the CDR3 reads TGTGCCAGCAGTCCCGGGCAGCTAGAAAAACTGTTTTTT. It translates to CASSPGQLEKLFF.

As to this clonotype: This may be a read error, as it is one base from a much larger clone. The genes are TRBV9 and TRBJ1-6; D may be TRBD1 (5 bases). The V gene's germline CDR1 is SGDLS and CDR2 YYNGEE. This CDR3 is built from 20 residues. CDR3 protein: CANSGPDLAGPSLQGSPLHF. The CDR3 DNA is TGTGCCAACAGCGGTCCCGACCTCGCAGGGCCTTCTCTTCAGGGTTCACCCCTCCACTTT. The whole variable domain, remainder taken from reference TRBV9 and TRBJ1-6, is DSGVTQTPKHLITATGQRVTLRCSPRSGDLSVYWYQQSLDQGLQFLIQYYNGEERAKGNILERFSAQQFPDLHSELNLSSLELGDSALYFCANSGPDLAGPSLQGSPLHFGNGTRLTVT.

This clonotype was recorded at least ten times. The rearrangement links TRBV2 to TRBJ1-1; TRBD1 matches 11 bases. With V trimmed by 6 bases and J by 6 bases, 6 bases remained unmatched. This CDR3 comprises 14 residues. The germline CDR1 and CDR2 sequences are SNHLY and FYNNEI. In DNA form, the CDR3 reads TGTGCCAGCAGAAGTGGACAGGGGGCGGCTGAAGCTTTCTTT. The encoded protein is CASRSGQGAAEAFF.

On this clonotype itself: This may be a read error: a much more frequent sequence differs by one nucleotide. This chain links TRBV29-1 with TRBJ1-4; D not certain. Germline-derived CDR1 and CDR2 are SQVTM and ANQGSEA. This CDR3 contains 14 residues. V lost 6 bases to trimming and J lost 3 bases, with 14 bases between them. The CDR3 loop reads CSVALLTANEKLFF. For the CDR3, the DNA is TGCAGCGTCGCTTTACTCACAGCTAATGAAAAACTGTTTTTT.

The V gene is TRBV5-1, the J gene TRBJ2-7; 10 bases are a match to TRBD1. The V gene's germline CDR1 is SGHRS and CDR2 YFSETQ. Unmatched junction bases numbered 6, after V lost 7 bases and J lost 5 bases. The CDR3 is 13 residues long. CDR3 loop: CASQRQGANEQYF. CDR3 coding DNA: TGCGCCAGCCAACGACAGGGGGCCAACGAGCAGTACTTC.

This clonotype was detected a few times. A much larger clone sits a single nucleotide away, making a read error possible. The V call is TRBV2, the J call TRBJ2-7; D remains ambiguous. The CDR3 totals 14 residues. Germline V gene data show CDR1 as SNHLY and CDR2 as FYNNEI. V dropped 10 bases and J dropped 3 bases, with 19 bases sitting between them. The CDR3 bases are TGTGCCACCCGGTTTGTGATTAGTGACTACGAGCAGTACTTC. Its protein is CATRFVISDYEQYF.

The gene calls are TRBV6-5 and TRBJ1-4, with D uncertain. Germline CDR1 reads MNHEY; CDR2 reads SVGAGI. The CDR3 extends over 13 amino acids. Trimming stripped 0 bases from V and 1 base from J, with 0 bases between. The CDR3 here is CASSYSTNEKLFF. Written as DNA, the CDR3 is TGTGCCAGCAGTTACTCAACTAATGAAAAACTGTTTTTT.

The chain recombines TRBV2 with TRBJ1-1, with 7 nucleotides matching TRBD1. Unmatched junction bases numbered 8, after V lost 6 bases and J lost 7 bases. CDR3 length: 13 amino acids. CDR1 is SNHLY and CDR2 is FYNNEI in the germline V gene. In DNA, the CDR3 is TGTGCCAGCAGGCATCCGGGACAGCTTGAAGCTTTCTTT. Amino acid sequence: CASRHPGQLEAFF.

This clonotype was observed a handful of times. This chain connects TRBV7-2 to TRBJ2-3; D is undetermined. The V end was cut by 7 bases, the J end by 7 bases, with 12 bases between. Germline CDR1 is SGHTA and CDR2 is FQGNSA. This CDR3 region has 12 residues. CDR3 in amino acids: CASTRSLNTQYF. Written as DNA, the CDR3 is TGTGCCAGCACCCGAAGCCTCAATACGCAGTATTTT.

The chain recombines TRBV11-2 with TRBJ2-7; TRBD2 aligns across 8 bases. From germline, CDR1 is SGHAT and CDR2 FQNNGV. Germline trimming cut 5 bases from V and 5 bases from J; bases unmatched to any gene: 8. The CDR3 runs to 14 residues. CDR3 protein: CASSRGLAPNEQYF. The CDR3 bases are TGTGCCAGCAGCCGCGGACTAGCTCCGAACGAGCAGTACTTC. Full variable domain (missing parts from reference TRBV11-2 and TRBJ2-7): EAGVAQSPRYKIIEKRQSVAFWCNPISGHATLYWYQQILGQGPKLLIQFQNNGVVDDSQLPKDRFSAERLKGVDSTLKIQPAKLEDSAVYLCASSRGLAPNEQYFGPGTRLTVT.

Of note for this clonotype: A read error may account for a junction end that differs from germline. This chain uses TRBV2 with TRBJ2-1, with a tentative D call TRBD2 (6 bases). The CDR3 covers 15 residues. CDR1 is SNHLY, CDR2 FYNNEI, per germline. The CDR3 spells CASSALVAAYSEQFF. CDR3 nucleotide sequence: TGTGCCAGCAGTGCACTGGTAGCGGCTTACAGTGAGCAGTTCTTC.

This clonotype turned up a few times. This chain uses TRBV2 with TRBJ2-2; the D is unclear. V lost 3 bases, J lost 0 bases, and 11 bases lay in between. The length of the CDR3 is 16 residues. Germline CDR1 and CDR2: SNHLY and FYNNEI. CDR3 nucleotides: TGTGCCAGCAGTGATCAGGCAGCTACGAACACCGGGGAGCTGTTTTTT. This encodes CASSDQAATNTGELFF.

This clonotype was found a few times. The V gene is TRBV5-4, the J gene TRBJ1-5; D possibly corresponds to TRBD1 (5 bases). This CDR3 region has 14 residues. Trimming took 4 bases from V and 2 from J, leaving 10 bases between them. Germline CDR1 and CDR2: SGHNT and YYREEE (reference sequence). CDR3 in amino acids: CASSGWGRNQPQHF. DNA for the CDR3: TGTGCCAGCAGCGGCTGGGGACGCAATCAGCCCCAGCATTTT.

This clonotype occurred a few times. The chain joins TRBV14 to TRBJ2-1; 10 nucleotides line up with TRBD2. The V segment lost 2 bases and the J segment 15 bases; nucleotides outside the gene matches: 4. The CDR3 has 12 residues. Germline loops: CDR1 SGHDN, CDR2 FVKESK. The CDR3 nucleotides read TGTGCCAGCAGCCAAAGCGGGAGGGCCCTGTTCTTC. This codes for CASSQSGRALFF.

V and J are TRBV6-2 or TRBV6-3 and TRBJ2-3; D tentatively reads TRBD1 or TRBD2 (6 bases each). Germline V CDR1 and CDR2: MNHEY, SVGEGT. The CDR3 has 17 residues. The V gene lost 2 bases and the J gene lost 4 bases, with 19 bases spanning the gap. CDR3: CASSYGGGAGEADTQYF. Written as DNA, the CDR3 is TGTGCCAGCAGTTACGGTGGTGGGGCAGGGGAGGCAGATACGCAGTATTTT.

This clonotype has ten or more counts. The chain carries TRBV13 and TRBJ1-2; a possible D gene is TRBD1 (6 bases). CDR1 and CDR2 (germline): PRHDT, FYEKMQ (reference sequence). The germline V and J ends were trimmed by 5 bases and 3 bases, with 7 bases remaining between them. The CDR3 totals 12 residues. The CDR3: CASSQGYYGYTF. For the CDR3, the DNA is TGTGCCAGCAGCCAGGGGTACTATGGCTACACCTTC.

This clonotype showed up many times. V and J are TRBV20-1 and TRBJ1-2; D perhaps matches TRBD1 (5 bases). Looked up from germline, CDR1 is DFQATT and CDR2 is SNEGSKA (reference sequence). CDR3 length: 12 residues. The V gene lost 3 bases and the J gene lost 6 bases, with 11 bases spanning the gap. In DNA form, the CDR3 reads TGCAGTGCTAGTCAGGGCGGGGATGGCTACACCTTC. Translating gives CSASQGGDGYTF.

In this sample, this clonotype turned up many times. V is TRBV5-1 and J is TRBJ2-7; a weak D match, TRBD1 (6 bases). Looked up from germline, CDR1 is SGHRS and CDR2 is YFSETQ. The V end was cut by 4 bases, the J end by 6 bases, with 17 bases between. The length of the CDR3 is 14 residues. Here the CDR3 reads CASSPIQGPGEQYF. The CDR3 nucleotides read TGCGCCAGCAGCCCCATCCAGGGGCCGGGCGAGCAGTACTTC.

The chain combines TRBV7-6 with TRBJ1-3; 7 nucleotides line up with TRBD1. Germline V gene lookup returns CDR1 SGHVS and CDR2 FNYEAQ. V lost 6 bases to trimming and J lost 1 base; unmatched junction nucleotides: 6. CDR3 length: 15 amino acids. The CDR3, as DNA: TGTGCCAGCAGTTCCCTGACAGGGTCTGGAAACACCATATATTTT. The encoded protein is CASSSLTGSGNTIYF.

The chain has TRBV10-1 and TRBJ2-1; 8 bases are a match to TRBD2. The junction had 5 bases not matched to a gene; V was cut back by 5 bases and J by 2 bases. The CDR3 length is 15 residues. Germline V gene sequence: CDR1 WNHNN, CDR2 SYGVQD (reference sequence). The CDR3: CASSPGTRPYNEQFF. DNA for the CDR3: TGCGCCAGCAGTCCCGGGACTAGACCCTACAATGAGCAGTTCTTC.

The genes are TRBV2 and TRBJ2-7; no firm D call. CDR3 size: 13 residues. V was clipped by 4 bases and J by 5 bases, with 12 bases between them. Germline assignment: CDR1 SNHLY and CDR2 FYNNEI. The CDR3 sequence: CASSVGHIDEQYF. The DNA for the CDR3 is TGTGCCAGCAGTGTTGGCCATATCGACGAGCAGTACTTC.